The 8 T cell receptor beta chains given below trace back to one sample, sequenced in a study of Ad26.COV2.S vaccination and SARS-CoV-2 variants. TCRdb's table, derived via immunoSEQ multiplex PCR, lists solely in-frame clones and lacks some. The sample contains roughly 700,000 clones, approximately 88% of which appear only once. The treatment here: about 20 received Ad26.COV2.S at low or high dose, single or two shots; roughly five received placebo; per-sample allocation not given. Day 63 after the first vaccine or placebo injection was the time point for sampling. The material sequenced was peripheral blood, taken in a trial of Ad26.COV2.S vaccine versus placebo. These receptors were obtained from a person aged 18 to 59 who received the Ad26.COV2.S COVID-19 vaccine or a placebo.

This chain uses TRBV10-3 with TRBJ1-3, with D tentatively TRBD1 (5 bases). The V end lost 1 base, the J end lost 4 bases, and 11 bases lay between the germline ends. CDR3 size: 15 residues. Germline CDR1 is ENHRY and CDR2 is SYGVKD. The CDR3, as DNA: TGTGCCATCAGTGAGTTCGGGGGTCCGGGAAACACCATATATTTT. Its translation is CAISEFGGPGNTIYF.

The chain carries TRBV5-1 and TRBJ1-2; D not resolved. V lost 4 bases and J lost 0, with 10 bases in between. The CDR3 runs to 14 residues. From germline, CDR1 is SGHRS and CDR2 YFSETQ. The CDR3 reads CASSQSTPNYGYTF. The CDR3 DNA sequence: TGCGCCAGCAGCCAATCAACGCCTAACTATGGCTACACCTTC. Filled out from reference TRBV5-1 and TRBJ1-2, the complete variable domain reads KAGVTQTPRYLIKTRGQQVTLSCSPISGHRSVSWYQQTPGQGLQFLFEYFSETQRNKGNFPGRFSGRQFSNSRSEMNVSTLELGDSALYLCASSQSTPNYGYTFGSGTRLTVV.

The chain is built from TRBV19 and TRBJ2-6; D possibly matches TRBD1 or TRBD2 (5 bases each). The CDR3 extends over 17 amino acids. Germline assignment: CDR1 LNHDA and CDR2 SQIVND (reference sequence). Trimming took off 6 bases at V and 0 bases at J, with 15 bases between the two ends. The CDR3 DNA reads TGTGCCAGTAGCCTCCGGGACCGAATCTCTGGGGCCAACGTCCTGACTTTC. Encoded protein: CASSLRDRISGANVLTF.

This chain uses TRBV30 with TRBJ1-5; unclear D gene. The CDR3 loop spans 12 amino acids. In germline, CDR1 is GTSNPN, CDR2 SVGIG (reference sequence). Trimming removed 6 bases at V and 2 bases at J, with 8 bases between. The CDR3 region has the DNA TGTGCCTGTGACGGGGGCAATCAGCCCCAGCATTTT. Its protein is CACDGGNQPQHF.

The rearrangement links TRBV29-1 to TRBJ2-5; unclear D gene. The CDR3 consists of 11 residues. CDR1 SQVTM and CDR2 ANQGSEA come from the germline V gene. V lost 7 bases and J 5 bases, leaving 11 bases between the germline ends. DNA for the CDR3: TGCAGCGATATTTTGAGGGAGACCCAGTACTTC. It encodes CSDILRETQYF.

The chain employs TRBV5-5 and TRBJ2-5; the D gene is possibly TRBD1 (8 bases). The CDR3 covers 16 residues. Germline CDR1 reads SGHKS; CDR2 reads YYEKEE (reference sequence). The V gene lost 3 bases and the J gene lost 5 bases, with 20 bases spanning the gap. DNA of the CDR3: TGTGCCAGCAGCTCCCCCGGACAGGGAGCGGGGGAGACCCAGTACTTC. It specifies CASSSPGQGAGETQYF.

The chain couples TRBV20-1 to TRBJ2-3, with 12 positions matching TRBD2. CDR3 length: 18 residues. V lost 3 bases, J lost 2 bases, and 12 bases stayed unmatched. Germline V gene sequence: CDR1 DFQATT, CDR2 SNEGSKA (reference sequence). The CDR3: CSASSASGRAGATDTQYF. The CDR3 nucleotides read TGCAGTGCTAGTTCGGCTAGCGGGAGGGCCGGGGCCACAGATACGCAGTATTTT.

This clone appeared once. The sample carries other DNA sequences with the same CDR3. The chain links TRBV5-1 to TRBJ1-1; no firm D call. This CDR3 comprises 14 residues. Germline-derived CDR1 and CDR2 are SGHRS and YFSETQ. Between the trimmed V and J ends, which lost 0 bases and 1 base, there was a span of 7 bases. For the CDR3, the DNA is TGCGCCAGCAGCTTGGCCCGGGAGAACACTGAAGCTTTCTTT. Protein sequence: CASSLARENTEAFF.